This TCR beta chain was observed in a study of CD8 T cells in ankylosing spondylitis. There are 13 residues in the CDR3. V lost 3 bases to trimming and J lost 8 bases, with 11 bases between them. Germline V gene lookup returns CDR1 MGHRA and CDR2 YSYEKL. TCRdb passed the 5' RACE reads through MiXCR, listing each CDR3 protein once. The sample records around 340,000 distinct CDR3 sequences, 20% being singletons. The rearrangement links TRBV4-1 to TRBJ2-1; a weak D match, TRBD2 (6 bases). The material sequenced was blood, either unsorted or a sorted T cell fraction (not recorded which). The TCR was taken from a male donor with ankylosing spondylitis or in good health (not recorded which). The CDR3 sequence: CASSHPEGDEQFF. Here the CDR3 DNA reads TGCGCCAGCAGCCACCCGGAGGGTGATGAGCAGTTCTTC.